This T cell receptor (beta chain) was documented in a study of cytomegalovirus exposure and HLA in healthy donors. This CDR3 is built from 15 residues. V was cut by 0 bases and J by 5 bases, with 14 bases left in between. Per germline, CDR1 SGHDT and CDR2 YYEEEE. PCR was performed using 60 Vbeta and 13 Jbeta primers. Method: immunoSEQ multiplex PCR; TCRdb's copy keeps in-frame clones and lacks some. The sample holds over 110,000 clones; about 80% are singletons and the top ten take less than 1.5%. This sequence was found in a male donor in good health and CMV-seropositive. Sequences were obtained from PBMCs. The chain carries TRBV5-6 and TRBJ1-1, with a weak D call TRBD1 (5 bases). CDR3 nucleotide sequence: TGTGCCAGCAGCTTGGCCGTCGGGGGTTGGACTGAAGCTTTCTTT. As protein: CASSLAVGGWTEAFF.